These 10 T cell receptor beta chains originate from one sample sequenced in a study of blood T cell repertoires in COVID-19. Profiling relied on immunoSEQ multiplex PCR, and the TCRdb table lists in-frame clones only, not all of them. Among under 350,000 clones listed, around four fifths were seen once. The material sequenced was peripheral blood. The receptors derive from a man aged 55 to 70 who had recovered from COVID-19.

The V and J genes are TRBV28 and TRBJ1-2, with D tentatively TRBD1 (6 bases). Trimming pared 1 base from V and 4 bases from J, leaving 13 bases between. This CDR3 is built from 15 residues. Germline CDR1 reads MDHEN; CDR2 reads SYDVKM. DNA of the CDR3: TGTGCCAGCAGTTTATATGGGACAACCTCCTATGGCTACACCTTC. Its protein is CASSLYGTTSYGYTF.

In its sample, this clone was seen once. The junction departs from the called germline gene at one end, perhaps through a read error. V and J are TRBV19 and TRBJ2-7; 12 nucleotides match TRBD2. The CDR3 consists of 18 residues. Germline values: CDR1 LNHDA, CDR2 SQIVND (reference sequence). The CDR3 here is CARSRTSGISPLPDEQYF. The CDR3 coding sequence is TGTGCCAGGAGTAGGACTAGCGGGATTAGCCCCCTCCCAGACGAGCAGTACTTC.

The chain couples TRBV2 to TRBJ2-1; 9 positions agree with TRBD2. This CDR3 contains 15 residues. Germline V gene data show CDR1 as SNHLY and CDR2 as FYNNEI. Losses at the gene ends were 6 bases for V and 6 bases for J; bases not matched to a gene: 9. This CDR3 reads CASSSPGLASNEQFF. The CDR3 region has the DNA TGTGCCAGCAGCTCACCGGGACTAGCTTCCAATGAGCAGTTCTTC.

This chain connects TRBV9 to TRBJ2-2; 7 bases fit TRBD2. From germline, CDR1 is SGDLS and CDR2 YYNGEE. V was pared by 0 bases and J by 5 bases, with 4 bases of the junction left unmatched. The CDR3 is 15 residues long. DNA of the CDR3: TGTGCCAGCAGCGTAGCGAGGGGAGGGACCGGGGAGCTGTTTTTT. It is translated as CASSVARGGTGELFF.

CDR3 coding DNA: TGTGCCAGCAGCCCAAGGACAGGGCTGTCGCTCTACAATGAGCAGTTCTTC. Its protein product is CASSPRTGLSLYNEQFF. This chain uses TRBV7-6 with TRBJ2-1; 8 bases are a match to TRBD1. V lost 5 bases to trimming and J lost 3 bases; unmatched junction nucleotides: 12. This CDR3 contains 17 residues. CDR1 is SGHVS, CDR2 FNYEAQ, per germline.

The gene calls are TRBV9 and TRBJ2-1; 9 bases align to TRBD2. In germline, CDR1 is SGDLS, CDR2 YYNGEE. CDR3 size: 16 residues. The V gene end was trimmed by 2 bases and the J gene end by 6 bases; junction bases not matched to a gene: 9. The CDR3 sequence: CASSVIAGGPRNEQFF. CDR3 DNA sequence: TGTGCCAGCAGCGTCATTGCGGGGGGGCCCCGCAATGAGCAGTTCTTC.

The genes are TRBV2 and TRBJ2-1, with 8 bases identical to TRBD2. The CDR3 has 15 residues. Germline loops: CDR1 SNHLY, CDR2 FYNNEI. V lost 2 bases and J lost 4; bases outside the gene matches: 4. The CDR3 sequence is CASSERASGYNEQFF. DNA of the CDR3: TGTGCCAGCAGTGAAAGGGCTAGCGGGTACAATGAGCAGTTCTTC.

Details on this clone: The same CDR3 also results from other DNA sequences found in this sample. The chain recombines TRBV5-4 with TRBJ1-4; 10 nucleotides line up with TRBD1. The germline gives CDR1 SGHNT, CDR2 YYREEE (reference sequence). CDR3 length: 14 amino acids. The J segment lost 8 bases and the V segment lost 4 bases, leaving 5 bases of the junction unmatched. The CDR3 here is CASSPGQGREKLFF. The CDR3 DNA sequence: TGTGCCAGCAGCCCGGGACAGGGGCGCGAAAAACTGTTTTTT.

The J gene is TRBJ1-2, the V gene TRBV2; a possible D gene is TRBD1 (5 bases). There are 16 residues in the CDR3. In germline, CDR1 is SNHLY, CDR2 FYNNEI. V was shortened by 3 bases and J by 1 base, with 15 bases between the two germline ends. The CDR3 DNA reads TGTGCCAGCAGTGAGGTCGACAGAATAGTTAACTATGGCTACACCTTC. It specifies CASSEVDRIVNYGYTF.

As DNA, the CDR3 is TGCGCCAGCAACGACGGGGTGGGATACGAGCAGTACTTC. Translation gives CASNDGVGYEQYF. V gene TRBV4-1 combines with J gene TRBJ2-7; TRBD2 might be the D (5 bases). From germline, CDR1 is MGHRA and CDR2 YSYEKL. CDR3 size: 13 residues. V dropped 7 bases and J dropped 4 bases, with 14 bases sitting between them.